The clone carrying this TCR beta chain was picked up a small number of times. What it binds is unknown. These gene names are mouse names. The read is 4 residues too short to cover the CDR3 end, so that end is filled in from the germline J gene. The sorting of pooled cutaneous lymph node cells relied on CD4, CD8alpha, NKG2D, NKG2ACE and other markers. The data belong to a study of CD8+ T cells in alopecia areata. Study-wide findings and caveats: Possibly as an HLA-related effect, TCR sharing across patients appeared less clear than in mice.

The germline gives CDR1 NSQYPW, CDR2 LRSPGD (reference sequence). V shed 5 bases and J shed 0 bases, with 9 bases lying between them. The CDR3 length is 14 residues. Sequencing relied on a cDNA template that was reverse transcribed from extracted RNA. Some clones are missing from TCRdb's copy, which holds only in-frame ones; the method was immunoSEQ multiplex PCR. The record shows around 290,000 clones for this sample, with no singletons present. This sequence joins TRBV1 and TRBJ2-4, with D possibly TRBD1 on 5 matching bases. Specimen: CD4+ T cells sorted from a lymph node. This receptor was obtained from a C3H/HeJ mouse with alopecia areata. The mouse strain carries the MHC haplotype H2-k. CDR3 amino acids: CTCSLTASQNTLYF. The part of the CDR3 DNA that was read is TGCACCTGCAGTTTGACAGCTAGTCAAAAC.